A single sample gave rise to the 13 T cell receptor beta chains below, sequenced in a study of CD8 T cells in ankylosing spondylitis. Study conclusions and caveats: Characteristic of ankylosing spondylitis blood, it appeared, was a TCR beta motif comprising roughly eight highly homologous variants.

TCRdb redid the calling of the 5' RACE reads with MiXCR, one entry per CDR3 protein. The sample shows some 840,000 distinct CDR3 sequences, approximately 12% of them seen only once. The antigens for these receptors are not known. The sequenced sample was blood, either unsorted or a sorted T cell fraction (not recorded which). The receptors shown here come from a male donor with ankylosing spondylitis.

This clonotype has only a few counts. The genes are TRBV4-3 and TRBJ2-2; D is unresolved. The ends were cut back, 3 bases at V and 1 base at J, with 6 bases in the middle. CDR3 length: 14 amino acids. The germline CDR1 and CDR2 sequences are LGHNA and YSLEER. The CDR3 DNA follows: TGCGCCAGCAGCCACTCTAAGAACACCGGGGAGCTGTTTTTT. Its protein product is CASSHSKNTGELFF.

This clonotype has ten or more counts. The genes are TRBV29-1 and TRBJ1-3; D not certain. Germline CDR1 SQVTM, CDR2 ANQGSEA. The V end lost 5 bases, the J end lost 0 bases, and 5 bases lay between the germline ends. The CDR3 has 12 amino acids. DNA of the CDR3: TGCAGCGTTCGGTACTCTGGAAACACCATATATTTT. Residues: CSVRYSGNTIYF.

The chain has TRBV7-9 and TRBJ2-1; D gene ambiguous. Trimming left V 3 bases short and J 3 bases short, with 12 bases between. The CDR3 runs 15 residues. From germline, CDR1 is SEHNR and CDR2 FQNEAQ (reference sequence). The CDR3 sequence is CASSLSSRYYNEQFF. The CDR3 DNA reads as TGTGCCAGCAGCTTGTCCAGCCGTTACTACAATGAGCAGTTCTTC.

The chain links TRBV12-5 to TRBJ1-2; the D gene is possibly TRBD1 (5 bases). This CDR3 region has 16 residues. Germline V gene lookup returns CDR1 LGHNT and CDR2 FRNRAP. The CDR3 DNA is TGTGTCAGTGGTTTGGCCCGAGGGGATGCTAACTATGGCTACACCTTC. Its translation: CVSGLARGDANYGYTF.

CDR3 nucleotide sequence: TGTGCCAGCAGTACCACGGGTGCCGACCACGAGCAGTACTTC. This codes for CASSTTGADHEQYF. The chain carries TRBV28 and TRBJ2-7; D unresolved. Per germline, CDR1 MDHEN and CDR2 SYDVKM. This CDR3 is built from 14 residues. V dropped 5 bases and J dropped 5 bases, with 16 bases sitting between them.

This clonotype was seen a few times. This chain uses TRBV6-2 or TRBV6-3 with TRBJ1-1; tentatively, D is TRBD1 (5 bases). The V gene's germline CDR1 is MNHEY and CDR2 SVGEGT. Trimming took 1 base from V and 5 from J, leaving 11 bases between them. CDR3 length: 14 amino acids. The CDR3 nucleotides read TGTGCCAGCAGTTACTGGGGGTCAGGAACTGAAGCTTTCTTT. Translating it yields CASSYWGSGTEAFF.

The chain recombines TRBV5-1 with TRBJ2-1, with 7 bases fitting TRBD2. This CDR3 has 16 residues. Germline V gene lookup returns CDR1 SGHRS and CDR2 YFSETQ. V dropped 0 bases and J dropped 4; count of bases not matched to a gene: 7. The CDR3 DNA reads TGCGCCAGCAGCTTGGTTGGGGCGGGAGTTTACAATGAGCAGTTCTTC. Translating gives CASSLVGAGVYNEQFF.

This clonotype showed up just a few times. CDR3 protein: CSAVPGGSFANEQFF. CDR3 nucleotide sequence: TGCAGTGCTGTCCCTGGCGGGAGCTTTGCCAATGAGCAGTTCTTC. The V call is TRBV20-1, the J call TRBJ2-1; TRBD2 matches at 7 bases. The CDR3 runs to 15 residues. CDR1 is DFQATT and CDR2 is SNEGSKA in the germline V gene (reference sequence). The J segment lost 6 bases and the V segment lost 5 bases, leaving 13 bases of the junction unmatched.

The chain employs TRBV4-1 and TRBJ1-3; D may be TRBD1 (5 bases). Germline V gene lookup returns CDR1 MGHRA and CDR2 YSYEKL. The V end lost 4 bases, the J end lost 0 bases, and 10 bases lay between the germline ends. This CDR3 spans 15 amino acids. The CDR3 region has the DNA TGCGCCAGCAGCCCCCTTGGGGGCTCTGGAAACACCATATATTTT. It encodes CASSPLGGSGNTIYF.

V and J are TRBV9 and TRBJ1-6, with D possibly being TRBD1 (6 bases). The V and J ends lost 3 bases and 1 base respectively, with 11 bases between them. The CDR3 sequence is 16 residues long. The germline gives CDR1 SGDLS, CDR2 YYNGEE. CDR3 in amino acids: CASSARGSSYNSPLHF. Written as DNA, the CDR3 is TGTGCCAGCAGCGCCAGGGGATCATCCTATAATTCACCCCTCCACTTT.

This clonotype has just a few counts. This chain uses TRBV5-1 with TRBJ2-5; 7 bases agree with TRBD2. Trimming took 4 bases from V and 5 from J; bases not matched to a gene: 8. CDR1 and CDR2 from the germline V gene are SGHRS and YFSETQ. The CDR3 spans 14 residues. The CDR3 coding sequence is TGCGCCAGCAGCAGCTTAAGGGAGGGGGAGACCCAGTACTTC. It is translated as CASSSLREGETQYF.

This clonotype was detected ten times or more. This chain joins TRBV5-6 and TRBJ2-5; D unresolved. V was cut by 4 bases and J by 7 bases, with 8 bases left in between. Germline V gene data show CDR1 as SGHDT and CDR2 as YYEEEE. The length of the CDR3 is 11 residues. CDR3 coding DNA: TGTGCCAGCAGCATCATGGGGACCCAGTACTTC. It codes for CASSIMGTQYF.

This clonotype was observed a handful of times. V is TRBV2 and J is TRBJ1-1, with TRBD1 identical over 10 bases. The junction had 2 bases not matched to a gene; V was cut back by 5 bases and J by 8 bases. CDR3 size: 12 residues. CDR1 is SNHLY and CDR2 is FYNNEI in the germline V gene. The CDR3 nucleotides read TGTGCCAGCAGTAGGGACAGGGGAGAAGCTTTCTTT. The encoded protein is CASSRDRGEAFF.